This T cell receptor beta chain derives from a study of blood T cell repertoires in COVID-19. Study context: Samples of COVID-19 (acute and convalescent) were obtained from the United States, Italy and Spain.

The V end was cut by 7 bases, the J end by 6 bases, with 9 bases between. This CDR3 has 12 residues. Germline loops: CDR1 MNHEY, CDR2 SMNVEV (reference sequence). Per the authors' pipeline: For nucleated cells, counts were estimated from reference gene primer amplification. Clones were sequenced by immunoSEQ multiplex PCR, and TCRdb holds only the in-frame ones, with some missing. Clone size and V and J calls were adopted from that table, with D and trimming inferred from the DNA. The sample yields some 250,000 clones, around nine tenths seen once. The receptor's source is a woman between 65 and 79 years old with active or convalescent COVID-19. The specimen sequenced was peripheral blood. This chain connects TRBV27 to TRBJ2-2; a possible D gene is TRBD1 (6 bases). For the CDR3, the DNA is TGTGCCAGCATGAAGGGGGCCGGGGAGCTGTTTTTT. Protein product: CASMKGAGELFF.